This record covers a single T cell receptor (beta chain). The sample belongs to a study of blood T cell repertoires in COVID-19. Overall study: The study counted Cohort 3 donors as recovered given two negative PCRs, clearance, or symptom resolution.

Authors' analysis steps: Reference gene primer amplification gave estimated nucleated cell counts. The table came from immunoSEQ multiplex PCR; TCRdb's copy has only in-frame clones and leaves some out. V and J calls and clone size are as listed in that table; D and trimming were resolved from the DNA. The sample has more than 200,000 clones, around 86% seen once. Cohort assignment relied on participant-reported clinical history. Sequenced material: PBMCs or T cells enriched from blood (not recorded which). The clonotype originates from a man younger than 40 in a cohort exposed to, infected with or recovered from COVID-19 (not recorded which).

The DNA of the CDR3 is TGCGCCAGCAGCTTGGTACCAATAGCCTACGAGCAGTACTTC. Its translation: CASSLVPIAYEQYF. This chain links TRBV5-1 with TRBJ2-7; D remains unclear. V lost 0 bases and J lost 2, with 9 bases in between. CDR1 and CDR2 from the germline V gene are SGHRS and YFSETQ. The CDR3 loop spans 14 amino acids. Looking up the rest from reference TRBV5-1 and TRBJ2-7 gives the full variable domain: KAGVTQTPRYLIKTRGQQVTLSCSPISGHRSVSWYQQTPGQGLQFLFEYFSETQRNKGNFPGRFSGRQFSNSRSEMNVSTLELGDSALYLCASSLVPIAYEQYFGPGTRLTVT.